These 14 T cell receptor beta chains were sequenced from one sample in a study of molecular identifiers for immune sequencing clone quantification. TCRdb re-called the PCR reads with MiXCR, one entry per CDR3 protein. The data contain about 320,000 distinct CDR3 sequences, roughly 23% of them singletons. Sequenced sample: naive CD8+ T cells from blood, with Jurkat cell RNA spiked in. The subset here: FACS-sorted CD8+CD4-CCR7+CD45RA+ naive T cells. The receptors shown here come from a human donor in good health. Some libraries in this study had Jurkat cell RNA spiked in.

This rearrangement joins TRBV7-8 to TRBJ2-7, with D possibly being TRBD2 (5 bases). The V end was cut by 2 bases, the J end by 0 bases, with 14 bases between. The CDR3 sequence is 16 residues long. CDR1 is SGHVS, CDR2 FQNEAQ, per germline. CDR3: CASSLTNRGSSYEQYF. CDR3 bases: TGTGCCAGCAGCTTAACCAACCGGGGTAGCTCCTACGAGCAGTACTTC.

This clonotype was seen many times. The chain uses TRBV29-1 and TRBJ2-7; D is unresolved. From germline, CDR1 is SQVTM and CDR2 ANQGSEA. V lost 0 bases, J lost 1 base, and 7 bases lay in between. The CDR3 is 13 residues long. The CDR3 DNA is TGCAGCGTTGAAGACGACATTTCCTACGAGCAGTACTTC. Protein sequence: CSVEDDISYEQYF.

The chain uses TRBV10-3 and TRBJ1-2, with unresolved D. The CDR3 spans 13 residues. Germline CDR1 ENHRY, CDR2 SYGVKD. Trimming took off 1 base at V and 5 bases at J, with 8 bases between the two ends. CDR3 in DNA: TGTGCCATCAGTGAGTTACAGCTATATGGCTACACCTTC. The encoded protein is CAISELQLYGYTF.

V gene TRBV5-1 combines with J gene TRBJ2-2, with 10 bases lining up with TRBD2. Germline assignment: CDR1 SGHRS and CDR2 YFSETQ. V shed 0 bases, J shed 2 bases, and the junction held 22 bases outside the gene matches. CDR3 length: 23 amino acids. Written as DNA, the CDR3 is TGCGCCAGCAGCTTGGCCGTTGGAGAAGGCCTAGCGGGAGAGATAATAAACACCGGGGAGCTGTTTTTT. Amino acids: CASSLAVGEGLAGEIINTGELFF. Full variable domain (outside the CDR3, taken from reference TRBV5-1 and TRBJ2-2): KAGVTQTPRYLIKTRGQQVTLSCSPISGHRSVSWYQQTPGQGLQFLFEYFSETQRNKGNFPGRFSGRQFSNSRSEMNVSTLELGDSALYLCASSLAVGEGLAGEIINTGELFFGEGSRLTVL.

The chain combines TRBV27 with TRBJ2-3; no reliable D call. From germline, CDR1 is MNHEY and CDR2 SMNVEV (reference sequence). There are 13 residues in the CDR3. Trimming shortened V by 6 bases and J by 2 bases, and 9 bases separated the two germline ends. The CDR3 DNA reads as TGTGCCAGCAGCCGATATCACACAGATACGCAGTATTTT. It yields the protein CASSRYHTDTQYF.

On this clonotype: This sequence may be a read error, since a much larger clone differs from it by one base. The DNA is left out, because the CDR3 cannot be placed on it with certainty; the CDR3 is given as TCRdb lists it. The chain carries TRBV29-1 and TRBJ1-2; the table's D call TRBD1 went unverified against the DNA. CDR1 and CDR2 from the germline V gene are SQVTM and ANQGSEA. Counting both end residues, the CDR3 totals 14 amino acids. The CDR3 here is CSVSITGGNYGCTF.

This clonotype was seen many times. The chain is built from TRBV5-1 and TRBJ2-7; tentative D call: TRBD1 (6 bases). V was clipped by 4 bases and J by 2 bases, with 13 bases between them. The V gene's germline CDR1 is SGHRS and CDR2 YFSETQ. This CDR3 contains 14 residues. In nucleotides, the CDR3 is TGCGCCAGCAGCGCCGAAACAGGGCCCTACGAGCAGTACTTC. Translation: CASSAETGPYEQYF.

This clonotype was seen many times. The rearrangement joins TRBV12-3 or TRBV12-4 to TRBJ1-1; 7 bases fit TRBD1. This CDR3 region has 13 residues. Trimming took 5 bases from V and 5 from J; bases not matched to a gene: 5. The CDR3 loop reads CASSHQGVTEAFF. The DNA of the CDR3 is TGTGCCAGCAGTCACCAGGGGGTTACTGAAGCTTTCTTT.

This clonotype was detected many times. The rearrangement uses TRBV7-2 and TRBJ1-4; no clear D gene. Looked up from germline, CDR1 is SGHTA and CDR2 is FQGNSA. The germline V and J ends were trimmed by 2 bases and 3 bases, with 4 bases remaining between them. There are 13 residues in the CDR3. CDR3: CASSLMANEKLFF. CDR3 DNA: TGTGCCAGCAGCTTAATGGCTAATGAAAAACTGTTTTTT.

This clonotype has at least ten counts. At one of its ends the junction is not consistent with the germline gene, which may arise from a read error. The chain combines TRBV5-1 with TRBJ2-2, with D possibly TRBD2 on 6 matching bases. The CDR3 totals 14 residues. Germline CDR1 is SGHRS and CDR2 is YFSETQ. The CDR3 coding sequence is TGCGCCAGCAGCTTGGATGGCGGGACCGTGGAGCTGTTTTTT. It translates to CASSLDGGTVELFF.

Points on this clonotype: It may be a read error: a sequence one base away is much more abundant. V and J are TRBV14 and TRBJ1-4, with TRBD1 identical over 7 bases. The germline CDR1 and CDR2 sequences are SGHDN and FVKESK. This CDR3 is built from 16 residues. Here the CDR3 DNA reads TGTGACAGCAGCCAACGACAGGGTTCCCCTAATGAAAAACTGTTTTTT. Protein sequence: CDSSQRQGSPNEKLFF.

In this sample, this clonotype turned up a few times. The chain combines TRBV28 with TRBJ2-2; no clear D gene. The V gene lost 6 bases and the J gene lost 8 bases, with 7 bases spanning the gap. This CDR3 region has 11 residues. Germline V gene sequence: CDR1 MDHEN, CDR2 SYDVKM. The CDR3 region has the DNA TGTGCCAGCAGCTCTAAGGGGGAGCTGTTTTTT. This sequence encodes CASSSKGELFF.

V and J are TRBV30 and TRBJ2-3; D perhaps matches TRBD1 (5 bases). Trimming stripped 0 bases from V and 7 bases from J, with 8 bases between. CDR3 length: 12 residues. Germline CDR1 GTSNPN, CDR2 SVGIG (reference sequence). CDR3 in DNA: TGTGCCTGGAGTGTGCAGGGAAATACGCAGTATTTT. Translated, it gives CAWSVQGNTQYF.

This clonotype was seen a handful of times. V gene TRBV2 combines with J gene TRBJ1-1; D is unclear. Between the trimmed V and J ends, which lost 6 bases and 3 bases, there was a span of 5 bases. Looked up from germline, CDR1 is SNHLY and CDR2 is FYNNEI. This CDR3 is built from 11 residues. DNA of the CDR3: TGTGCCAGCAGCGGGGACACTGAAGCTTTCTTT. Amino acid sequence: CASSGDTEAFF.